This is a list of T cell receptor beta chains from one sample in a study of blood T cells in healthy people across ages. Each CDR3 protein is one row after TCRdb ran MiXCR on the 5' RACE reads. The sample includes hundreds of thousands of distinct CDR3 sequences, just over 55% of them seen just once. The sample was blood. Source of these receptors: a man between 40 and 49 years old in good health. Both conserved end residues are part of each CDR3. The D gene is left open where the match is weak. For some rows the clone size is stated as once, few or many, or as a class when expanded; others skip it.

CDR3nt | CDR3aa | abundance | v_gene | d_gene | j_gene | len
TGCAGCGTAACTAGCGGACGCACAGATACGCAGTATTTT | CSVTSGRTDTQYF | - | TRBV29-1 | TRBD2 | TRBJ2-3 | 13
TGTGCCAGCAGCCCCAGACAGAACTCTGGGGCCAACGTCCTGACTTTC | CASSPRQNSGANVLTF | - | TRBV9 | - | TRBJ2-6 | 16
TGTGCCAGCAGTTACACTGGGTCGAATGGCTACACCTTC | CASSYTGSNGYTF | - | TRBV6-5 | - | TRBJ1-2 | 13
TGTGCCAGCAGTAAGACCTCTGGGGCCAACGTCCTGACTTTC | CASSKTSGANVLTF | - | TRBV28 | - | TRBJ2-6 | 14
TGTGCCAGCAGCCAAACCGGGACAGGGGAGCAGTTCTTC | CASSQTGTGEQFF | few | TRBV7-2 | TRBD1 | TRBJ2-1 | 13
TGTGCCAGCGGCCACTACGGGACCCTGACCTACAATGAGCAGTTCTTC | CASGHYGTLTYNEQFF | - | TRBV7-2 | - | TRBJ2-1 | 16
TGTGCCAGCACCGAAGTGGGACTAGCGGGAGAAGGTGAGCAGTTCTTC | CASTEVGLAGEGEQFF | - | TRBV3-1 | TRBD2 | TRBJ2-1 | 16
TGTGCCAGCAGTTCCCTGGGCAGATTTAACTATGGCTACACCTTC | CASSSLGRFNYGYTF | - | TRBV6-5 | - | TRBJ1-2 | 15
TGCAGTGCTCAGACCCAGGGTTACCATCAGCCCCAGCATTTT | CSAQTQGYHQPQHF | few | TRBV20-1 | - | TRBJ1-5 | 14
TGTGCCAGCAGTTTTATTGCAACAGGGACGGGGGGAGATACGCAGTATTTT | CASSFIATGTGGDTQYF | - | TRBV28 | - | TRBJ2-3 | 17
TGTGCCGGCAGTGACTCAAGCGGGCCTTCCTCGCGAACCCAGTACTTC | CAGSDSSGPSSRTQYF | once | TRBV6-4 | - | TRBJ2-7 | 16
TGTGCCAGCAGTGTCGACAGGAGAGGTACAGAGACCCAGTACTTC | CASSVDRRGTETQYF | - | TRBV27 | - | TRBJ2-5 | 15
TGTGCCAGCAGCCAAGCAGGGGGCCCCAATCAGCCCCAGCATTTT | CASSQAGGPNQPQHF | - | TRBV14 | TRBD1 | TRBJ1-5 | 15
TGTGCCAGCAGCTTAGTGGGGTCTAGCGGGGTTTTAAATGAGCAGTTCTTC | CASSLVGSSGVLNEQFF | - | TRBV11-3 | TRBD2 | TRBJ2-1 | 17
TGCAGCGTTGAGCCAGGGGGCTACTACAATGAGCAGTTCTTC | CSVEPGGYYNEQFF | - | TRBV29-1 | TRBD1 | TRBJ2-1 | 14
TGTGCCAGCAGCTTCACAGGGGCTGGCTATGGCTACACCTTC | CASSFTGAGYGYTF | few | TRBV7-3 | TRBD1 | TRBJ1-2 | 14
TGCAGTGCCCAAGACAGCCTACAATTGGATGAGCAGTTCTTC | CSAQDSLQLDEQFF | - | TRBV20-1 | - | TRBJ2-1 | 14
TGTGCCAGCAGTGCAATAACGCGGGACAGGAGCTCCTACGAGCAGTACTTC | CASSAITRDRSSYEQYF | few | TRBV25-1 | TRBD1 | TRBJ2-7 | 17
TGCAGTGCTAGAGATGGGACAGGGGCGGGGAGGGAAAAACTGTTTTTT | CSARDGTGAGREKLFF | - | TRBV20-1 | TRBD1 | TRBJ1-4 | 16
TGTGCCAGCAGCCTCGCGGGACAGGGATTTCAGCCCCAGCATTTT | CASSLAGQGFQPQHF | - | TRBV7-9 | TRBD1 | TRBJ1-5 | 15
TGTGCCAGCAGCTTAGTGCCAAACAATCAGCCCCAGCATTTT | CASSLVPNNQPQHF | - | TRBV7-2 | - | TRBJ1-5 | 14
TGTGCCAGCAGCGCCGGACAGGGGCATGGGGGTGAGCAGTTCTTC | CASSAGQGHGGEQFF | - | TRBV5-8 | TRBD1 | TRBJ2-1 | 15
TGTGCCAGCAGCTCAGGCCCTATGGGGGAGCAGTTCTTC | CASSSGPMGEQFF | - | TRBV7-6 | - | TRBJ2-1 | 13
TGTGCCAGCAGTTCAGGACAGTACACTGAAGCTTTCTTT | CASSSGQYTEAFF | - | TRBV2 | - | TRBJ1-1 | 13
TGTGCGTCCGACAGGGGGCGGGATAATGAGCAGTACTTC | CASDRGRDNEQYF | - | TRBV10-3 | TRBD1 | TRBJ2-7 | 13
TGTGCCAGCAGTGGTTCGGGACAGGAAAGAAATCAGCCCCAGCATTTT | CASSGSGQERNQPQHF | - | TRBV2 | TRBD1 | TRBJ1-5 | 16
TGTGCCAGCAGTTCATCACCCTCCCGGTCAATCTCCTACGAGCAGTACTTC | CASSSSPSRSISYEQYF | - | TRBV12-3/TRBV12-4 | - | TRBJ2-7 | 17
TGTGCCAGTACGGATTTGAGCGGGGGGAACAATGAGCAGTTCTTC | CASTDLSGGNNEQFF | few | TRBV14 | TRBD2 | TRBJ2-1 | 15
TGTGCCATCCTAAAGAGCCCCGGGACAGGGGTGTCAGATACGCAGTATTTT | CAILKSPGTGVSDTQYF | - | TRBV10-3 | TRBD1 | TRBJ2-3 | 17
TGTGCCAGCAGTTTTTCGGACAGGGGTTACGAGCAGTACTTC | CASSFSDRGYEQYF | - | TRBV27 | TRBD1 | TRBJ2-7 | 14
TGCGCCAGCAGTGACCCTAGTACTACCTCGTACGAGCAGTACTTC | CASSDPSTTSYEQYF | - | TRBV10-2 | - | TRBJ2-7 | 15
TGTGCCAGCAGCTTAAATGGGTATTCACCCCTCCACTTT | CASSLNGYSPLHF | - | TRBV7-6 | - | TRBJ1-6 | 13
TGTGCTAGTGGACCCCTCTATACGCAGTATTTT | CASGPLYTQYF | - | TRBV12-5 | - | TRBJ2-3 | 11
TGCAGTGCTAGTGTTAGCGGGGGACCGAAGATTAGCACAGATACGCAGTATTTT | CSASVSGGPKISTDTQYF | few | TRBV20-1 | TRBD2 | TRBJ2-3 | 18
TGCAGCGTTGGGGACTATTACAATGAGCAGTTCTTC | CSVGDYYNEQFF | few | TRBV29-1 | TRBD2 | TRBJ2-1 | 12
TGTGCCAGCAGCGCAGGGACTCTCACAGATACGCAGTATTTT | CASSAGTLTDTQYF | - | TRBV7-2 | - | TRBJ2-3 | 14